The 24 T cell receptor beta chains listed next were all sequenced from one sample in a study of T-cell memory formation after mild COVID-19. MiXCR, applied by TCRdb to the 5' RACE reads, yields one record per CDR3 protein. Of some 40,000 distinct CDR3 sequences in the sample, about 6.7% were seen once. Sequencing was done on a sample of PBMCs or a T cell subset sorted from them (not recorded which). The receptors come from an adult who had mild COVID-19 (a few samples of this study predate the infection). Cell type and time point are not known.

The CDR3: CASSSGGTGINEQYF. As DNA, the CDR3 is TGTGCCAGCAGTTCCGGGGGGACAGGGATCAACGAGCAGTACTTC. V is TRBV7-3 and J is TRBJ2-7, with 9 bases matching TRBD1. This CDR3 contains 15 residues. In germline, CDR1 is SGHTA, CDR2 FQGTGA. J gave up 5 bases and V 6 bases, and 11 bases lay outside the gene matches.

This clonotype was counted only a few times. The J gene is TRBJ1-4, the V gene TRBV3-1; D gene ambiguous. This CDR3 contains 13 residues. The germline V gene encodes CDR1 LGHDT and CDR2 YNNKEL (reference sequence). Trimming removed 4 bases at V and 8 bases at J, with 11 bases between. This chain's CDR3 is CASSPGNHEKLFF. In nucleotides, the CDR3 is TGTGCCAGCAGCCCGGGGAATCACGAAAAACTGTTTTTT.

This CDR3 is CASSYGQGLIYEQYF. In nucleotides, the CDR3 is TGTGCCAGCAGCTACGGACAGGGGTTAATCTACGAGCAGTACTTC. The chain recombines TRBV2 with TRBJ2-7, with TRBD1 matching over 9 bases. The length of the CDR3 is 15 residues. Per germline, CDR1 SNHLY and CDR2 FYNNEI. V lost 6 bases and J lost 3; bases outside the gene matches: 9.

The chain couples TRBV15 to TRBJ2-3, with 8 bases aligning to TRBD2. This CDR3 contains 16 residues. Per the germline V gene, CDR1 is LNHNV and CDR2 is YYDKDF (reference sequence). With V trimmed by 9 bases and J by 0 bases, 11 bases remained unmatched. The CDR3 is CATNSRTSRSTDTQYF. As DNA, the CDR3 is TGTGCCACTAATTCCCGGACTAGCCGAAGCACAGATACGCAGTATTTT.

This clonotype was counted many times. The chain employs TRBV12-3 or TRBV12-4 and TRBJ1-5; TRBD1 is a possible D gene (6 bases). The CDR3 runs to 13 residues. Trimming left V 5 bases short and J 4 bases short, with 9 bases between. The CDR3 spells CASSLTGNQPQHF. CDR3 coding DNA: TGTGCCAGCAGTCTCACAGGGAATCAGCCCCAGCATTTT.

This clonotype was recorded at least ten times. The rearrangement uses TRBV12-3 or TRBV12-4 and TRBJ2-5; no clear D. V was trimmed by 6 bases and J by 5 bases, leaving 22 bases between them. The CDR3 covers 16 residues. CDR3 coding DNA: TGTGCCAGCAGCCCAATGGCCGCGAAAGGCCGGGAGACCCAGTACTTC. Its translation: CASSPMAAKGRETQYF.

This clonotype occurred many times. The V and J genes are TRBV24-1 and TRBJ2-6, with TRBD1 matching over 9 bases. With 5 bases clipped from V and 4 bases from J, the junction kept 14 bases outside the gene matches. Germline V gives CDR1 KGHDR, CDR2 SFDVKD. CDR3 length equals 19 residues. CDR3 sequence reads: CATSGGTGSFLAGANVLTF. CDR3 sequence (DNA): TGTGCCACCAGTGGCGGGACAGGGTCCTTTTTAGCCGGGGCCAACGTCCTGACTTTC.

This clonotype was seen just once. The chain links TRBV19 to TRBJ2-5, with 10 positions matching TRBD1. V lost 4 bases, J lost 1 base, and 6 bases stayed unmatched. Germline V gene sequence: CDR1 LNHDA, CDR2 SQIVND (reference sequence). The CDR3 extends over 16 amino acids. CDR3 loop: CASSNSGQGTQETQYF. The CDR3 bases are TGTGCCAGTAGTAACTCGGGACAGGGGACCCAAGAGACCCAGTACTTC. Full variable domain (outside the CDR3, taken from reference TRBV19 and TRBJ2-5): DGGITQSPKYLFRKEGQNVTLSCEQNLNHDAMYWYRQDPGQGLRLIYYSQIVNDFQKGDIAEGYSVSREKKESFPLTVTSAQKNPTAFYLCASSNSGQGTQETQYFGPGTRLLVL.

This clonotype was counted only a few times. J is TRBJ1-4 and V is TRBV7-8; D is ambiguous. V lost 1 base and J 4 bases, leaving 10 bases between the germline ends. From germline, CDR1 is SGHVS and CDR2 FQNEAQ. This CDR3 is built from 15 residues. CDR3 coding DNA: TGTGCCAGCAGCTTAGTGTCGGCCCTTAATGAAAAACTGTTTTTT. Its protein is CASSLVSALNEKLFF.

This clonotype appeared many times. The rearrangement links TRBV6-4 to TRBJ1-2; D may be TRBD1 (5 bases). The CDR3 is made up of 13 amino acids. Germline-derived CDR1 and CDR2 are MRHNA and SNTAGT. Deletions cut 6 bases from V and 1 base from J, with 9 bases between. CDR3 nucleotide sequence: TGTGCCAGCAGGGGCGACAGTAACTATGGCTACACCTTC. This gives the protein CASRGDSNYGYTF.

V gene TRBV2 combines with J gene TRBJ1-2, with D unresolved. Per germline, CDR1 SNHLY and CDR2 FYNNEI. This CDR3 has 12 amino acids. V was cut by 6 bases and J by 1 base, with 6 bases left in between. The CDR3 sequence is CASSVSNYGYTF. The CDR3 nucleotides are TGTGCCAGCAGCGTCAGTAACTATGGCTACACCTTC.

This chain joins TRBV20-1 and TRBJ2-5; TRBD2 matches 7 bases. The CDR3 runs 15 residues. Germline V gene sequence: CDR1 DFQATT, CDR2 SNEGSKA (reference sequence). V dropped 1 base and J dropped 4; count of bases not matched to a gene: 9. The CDR3 protein is CSARALRENGETQYF. The DNA of the CDR3 is TGCAGTGCTAGAGCACTGCGGGAGAATGGAGAGACCCAGTACTTC.

This clonotype was found many times. The chain recombines TRBV11-2 with TRBJ2-6; 8 bases line up with TRBD1. The CDR3 totals 16 residues. Germline V gives CDR1 SGHAT, CDR2 FQNNGV. V lost 6 bases and J lost 1; bases outside the gene matches: 5. Here the CDR3 DNA reads TGTGCCAGCAGTGGACAGGGTACGTCTGGGGCCAACGTCCTGACTTTC. Protein sequence: CASSGQGTSGANVLTF.

At least ten counts were recorded for this clonotype. The chain recombines TRBV28 with TRBJ2-4; the match to TRBD2 covers 9 bases. Germline V gene lookup returns CDR1 MDHEN and CDR2 SYDVKM. The J segment lost 1 base and the V segment lost 1 base, leaving 5 bases of the junction unmatched. The CDR3 has 17 residues. In DNA form, the CDR3 reads TGTGCCAGCAGTTTATTGGCGGGAGGGCTGGCCAAAAACATTCAGTACTTC. The encoded protein is CASSLLAGGLAKNIQYF.

This clonotype was observed many times. The chain couples TRBV7-9 to TRBJ1-1, with D uncertain. Germline V gene data show CDR1 as SEHNR and CDR2 as FQNEAQ (reference sequence). CDR3 length: 13 residues. The germline V and J ends were trimmed by 6 bases and 1 base, with 9 bases remaining between them. CDR3 amino acids: CASRAGRNTEAFF. In DNA, the CDR3 is TGTGCCAGCAGGGCGGGTCGGAACACTGAAGCTTTCTTT.

CDR3 sequence (DNA): TGTGCCATCAGTGAGAAAAATAACTATGGCTACACCTTC. This codes for CAISEKNNYGYTF. The chain carries TRBV10-3 and TRBJ1-2; D gene uncertain. V lost 2 bases to trimming and J lost 1 base, with 5 bases between them. The germline gives CDR1 ENHRY, CDR2 SYGVKD. This CDR3 has 13 amino acids.

The sample holds a few counts of this clonotype. The chain recombines TRBV5-1 with TRBJ1-2; D unresolved. The CDR3 loop spans 18 amino acids. Germline V gene lookup returns CDR1 SGHRS and CDR2 YFSETQ. V was cut by 4 bases and J by 1 base, with 23 bases left in between. The CDR3, as DNA: TGCGCCAGCAGCCACGGATACCGGGCCAAAGGCTTTAACTATGGCTACACCTTC. As protein: CASSHGYRAKGFNYGYTF.

V usage is TRBV2 and J usage is TRBJ1-5, with D uncertain. V shed 5 bases and J shed 8 bases, with 10 bases lying between them. Looked up from germline, CDR1 is SNHLY and CDR2 is FYNNEI. This CDR3 has 12 residues. CDR3 protein: CASSTSREPQHF. The DNA for the CDR3 is TGTGCCAGCAGTACTTCTAGGGAGCCCCAGCATTTT. The whole variable domain, remainder taken from reference TRBV2 and TRBJ1-5, is EPEVTQTPSHQVTQMGQEVILRCVPISNHLYFYWYRQILGQKVEFLVSFYNNEISEKSEIFDDQFSVERPDGSNFTLKIRSTKLEDSAMYFCASSTSREPQHFGDGTRLSIL.

V is TRBV15 and J is TRBJ1-1, with a tentative D call TRBD1 (6 bases). The V gene lost 1 base and the J gene lost 4 bases, with 22 bases spanning the gap. This CDR3 is built from 18 residues. Germline lookup yields CDR1 LNHNV and CDR2 YYDKDF (reference sequence). CDR3 amino acids: CATSRGGARGGWGTEAFF. CDR3 DNA sequence: TGTGCCACCAGCAGAGGTGGGGCACGAGGGGGGTGGGGCACTGAAGCTTTCTTT.

This clonotype has a count of ten or more. The gene calls are TRBV7-3 and TRBJ2-1; D uncertain. The CDR3 has 13 residues. Germline V gene lookup returns CDR1 SGHTA and CDR2 FQGTGA. V lost 5 bases, J lost 0 bases, and 5 bases lay in between. CDR3 in amino acids: CASSPGSYNEQFF. In nucleotides, the CDR3 is TGTGCCAGCAGCCCGGGCTCCTACAATGAGCAGTTCTTC.

This clonotype showed up just a few times. The chain employs TRBV4-3 and TRBJ1-6, with D unclear. From germline, CDR1 is LGHNA and CDR2 YSLEER. V lost 0 bases to trimming and J lost 7 bases, with 22 bases between them. The CDR3 is made up of 19 amino acids. The CDR3 is CASSQDLVEVDQWNSPLHF. The CDR3 region has the DNA TGCGCCAGCAGCCAAGATTTGGTTGAGGTAGACCAATGGAATTCACCCCTCCACTTT.

This clonotype was detected ten times or more. The J gene is TRBJ1-1, the V gene TRBV7-8; no clear D gene. Germline lookup yields CDR1 SGHVS and CDR2 FQNEAQ. V lost 5 bases, J lost 2 bases, and 9 bases lay in between. CDR3 length equals 13 residues. This chain's CDR3 is CASSPTINTEAFF. Here the CDR3 DNA reads TGTGCCAGCAGCCCGACAATTAACACTGAAGCTTTCTTT.

The table lists this clonotype with a few counts. This chain links TRBV12-3 or TRBV12-4 with TRBJ1-6; TRBD1 agrees at 7 bases. CDR3 length equals 15 residues. The trim removed 5 bases at V and 8 bases at J, leaving 9 bases unmatched. CDR3 residues: CASSPETGRDSPLHF. CDR3 DNA: TGTGCCAGCAGTCCCGAGACAGGGCGAGATTCACCCCTCCACTTT.

Ten or more counts support this clonotype. The V call is TRBV12-3 or TRBV12-4, the J call TRBJ1-5, with TRBD1 matching over 10 bases. V shed 5 bases, J shed 3 bases, and the junction held 7 bases outside the gene matches. This CDR3 comprises 16 residues. This CDR3 reads CASSVGDRGANQPQHF. CDR3 coding DNA: TGTGCCAGCAGTGTCGGGGACAGGGGAGCCAATCAGCCCCAGCATTTT.